This T cell receptor (beta chain) was documented in a study of cytomegalovirus exposure and HLA in healthy donors. Researchers ran the PCR with 60 Vbeta and 13 Jbeta primers. TCRdb's table, derived via immunoSEQ multiplex PCR, lists solely in-frame clones and lacks some. The specimen's table records around 64,000 clones. Overall study results and limits: The study flagged approximately 180 TCR beta chains as cytomegalovirus-associated.

This CDR3 has 13 amino acids. Per germline, CDR1 KGHSH and CDR2 LQKENI. V shed 5 bases and J 2 bases; nucleotides not matched to a gene: 2. Comments on this clone: Its antigen is not known.

This receptor was obtained from a female donor in good health and CMV-seropositive. The chain uses TRBV18 and TRBJ2-5; 7 bases fit TRBD1. Sequencing was performed on PBMCs. The CDR3 sequence is CASSGDSQETQYF. DNA for the CDR3: TGTGCCAGCTCAGGGGACAGTCAAGAGACCCAGTACTTC.